The entry below describes one T cell receptor (beta chain). This specimen comes from a study of blood T cell repertoires in COVID-19. Study summary: Whether acute or convalescent, the COVID-19 samples came from the United States, Italy and Spain.

Everyone who took part was roughly 18 to 89 years old, and they came from about 25 US areas. Assignment of participants to cohorts was predicated upon participant-reported clinical history. Source study methods: By means of reference gene primer amplification, nucleated cell counts were estimated. TCRdb's table, derived via immunoSEQ multiplex PCR, lists solely in-frame clones and lacks some. That table furnishes V, J and clone size, whereas the DNA furnished D and trimming. The sample consists of roughly 240,000 clones, around 85% of them appearing once. Sequenced material: PBMCs or T cells enriched from blood (not recorded which). The sequence was obtained from a woman in her fifties or sixties with acute COVID-19.

The CDR3 coding sequence is TGTGCCAGCAGTTACGATCTTGTGGGGCCCTACGAGCAGTACTTC. Translation: CASSYDLVGPYEQYF. V gene TRBV6-5 combines with J gene TRBJ2-7, with D possibly being TRBD1 (5 bases). This CDR3 has 15 amino acids. V shed 2 bases and J shed 2 bases, with 13 bases lying between them. CDR1 is MNHEY and CDR2 is SVGAGI in the germline V gene.